The clone carrying this T cell receptor (beta chain) was observed a handful of times. Approximately 510 ng RNA was reverse transcribed with alpha and beta constant-region primers. Alpha and beta chain libraries were made separately by chain-specific third strand synthesis with multiplexing indices. TCRdb processed the 5' RACE reads anew with MiXCR; each CDR3 protein has one entry. The sample contains about 9,600 distinct CDR3 sequences, 7% to 7.5% of which appear only once. This entry belongs to a study of HIV-infected patients and healthy controls. Trimming removed 6 bases from V and 2 bases from J; junction bases left unmatched: 5. The CDR3 has 15 residues. The germline V gene has CDR1 MNHEY and CDR2 SVGAGI. Whole blood was used without fractionation, so all unsorted peripheral T cells were included.

The chain is built from TRBV6-5 and TRBJ2-5; the match to TRBD2 covers 11 bases. Sequenced here: blood, sampled before antiretroviral therapy. The origin of this receptor is an adult with HIV infection. CDR3 region: CASSRSGGAQETQYF. CDR3 DNA: TGTGCCAGCAGCCGTAGCGGGGGGGCGCAAGAGACCCAGTACTTC.